Listed here are 14 T cell receptor beta chains from one sample, sequenced in a study of cytomegalovirus exposure and HLA in healthy donors. Produced via immunoSEQ multiplex PCR; TCRdb's table is partial and in-frame only. The sample includes 100,000 to 150,000 clones, 89% seen only once; the top ten take 2% to 2.5%. Sequenced input: PBMCs. The receptor source for this set is a woman under 30 in good health and CMV-seronegative.

The table lists this clone with a count of one. CDR3 region: CASSQEGGLGTGELFF. The CDR3 nucleotides are TGCGCCAGCAGCCAAGAAGGAGGGTTGGGCACCGGGGAGCTGTTTTTT. J is TRBJ2-2 and V is TRBV4-1; tentative D call: TRBD2 (6 bases). Germline V gene lookup returns CDR1 MGHRA and CDR2 YSYEKL. This CDR3 has 16 residues. Trimming pared 0 bases from V and 4 bases from J, leaving 12 bases between.

This chain uses TRBV19 with TRBJ1-4; D gene uncertain. Trimming removed 3 bases from V and 7 bases from J, with 15 bases in between. Germline lookup yields CDR1 LNHDA and CDR2 SQIVND (reference sequence). This CDR3 contains 15 residues. CDR3 coding DNA: TGTGCCAGTAGTATGGCGGCCACCTTGGTTGAAAAACTGTTTTTT. Translated, it gives CASSMAATLVEKLFF.

The CDR3 loop is CASSSPASGKKTQETQYF. The CDR3 coding sequence is TGTGCCAGCAGTTCCCCGGCTAGCGGGAAAAAAACGCAAGAGACCCAGTACTTC. This sequence joins TRBV28 and TRBJ2-5, with 9 nucleotides matching TRBD2. Trimming took 4 bases from V and 2 from J; bases not matched to a gene: 14. CDR3 length equals 18 residues. Per germline, CDR1 MDHEN and CDR2 SYDVKM.

Only a few counts were recorded for this clone. The chain couples TRBV4-1 to TRBJ2-7; possible D gene TRBD2, 6 bases. The germline V and J ends were trimmed by 1 base and 4 bases, with 14 bases remaining between them. Germline V gene sequence: CDR1 MGHRA, CDR2 YSYEKL. The CDR3 loop spans 15 amino acids. The CDR3 loop reads CASSQGGGIGYEQYF. DNA for the CDR3: TGCGCCAGCAGCCAAGGCGGCGGGATCGGATACGAGCAGTACTTC.

This clone was seen just once. CDR3 loop: CSVGLAGLNTGELFF. The CDR3 DNA sequence: TGCAGCGTTGGGCTAGCGGGATTGAACACCGGGGAGCTGTTTTTT. The V and J genes are TRBV29-1 and TRBJ2-2, with 9 bases fitting TRBD2. The germline CDR1 and CDR2 sequences are SQVTM and ANQGSEA. This CDR3 is 15 amino acids long. The junction had 4 bases not matched to a gene; V was cut back by 4 bases and J by 1 base.

J is TRBJ2-7 and V is TRBV5-4, with TRBD2 matching 14 bases. Per germline, CDR1 SGHNT and CDR2 YYREEE (reference sequence). CDR3 length: 16 amino acids. Trimming took 5 bases from V and 6 from J; bases not matched to a gene: 10. Here the CDR3 DNA reads TGTGCCAGCAGATATCGAACCGGGACTAGCGGGAGCGAGCAGTACTTC. Its protein is CASRYRTGTSGSEQYF.

This chain connects TRBV4-2 to TRBJ2-1; 12 nucleotides agree with TRBD2. This CDR3 has 16 amino acids. The germline gives CDR1 LGHNA, CDR2 YNFKEQ. V shed 4 bases and J 3 bases; nucleotides not matched to a gene: 4. The CDR3: CASSRETSGGYNEQFF. In nucleotides, the CDR3 is TGTGCCAGCAGCCGAGAGACTAGCGGGGGCTACAATGAGCAGTTCTTC.

As for this clone: One end of the junction is discordant with germline, which a read error may explain. The chain uses TRBV6-5 and TRBJ2-5; 7 nucleotides agree with TRBD2. The germline CDR1 and CDR2 sequences are MNHEY and SVGAGI. The CDR3 contains 13 residues. The CDR3 DNA sequence: TGTGCCAGCAGCGAATTGGAGGGGAGGGCCTTGGACTTC. Translation gives CASSELEGRALDF.

This sequence joins TRBV7-2 and TRBJ2-1; 11 nucleotides line up with TRBD2. Losses at the gene ends were 5 bases for V and 4 bases for J; bases not matched to a gene: 1. The CDR3 has 14 amino acids. Germline V gives CDR1 SGHTA, CDR2 FQGNSA. The CDR3 DNA is TGTGCCAGCAGCCGACTAGCGGGGTACAATGAGCAGTTCTTC. It specifies CASSRLAGYNEQFF.

The chain couples TRBV5-1 to TRBJ1-1; 8 positions match TRBD1. Germline CDR1 SGHRS, CDR2 YFSETQ. Unmatched junction bases numbered 11, after V lost 2 bases and J lost 5 bases. The CDR3 contains 16 residues. In DNA form, the CDR3 reads TGCGCCAGCAGCTTTCAGGTTGGACAGGGTAAAACTGAAGCTTTCTTT. Encoded protein: CASSFQVGQGKTEAFF.

The CDR3 DNA reads as TGTGCCAGCAGCTCAGGACTAGCGGGAGAGAAAACCTACGAGCAGTACTTC. As protein: CASSSGLAGEKTYEQYF. The chain joins TRBV7-9 to TRBJ2-7, with 13 bases matching TRBD2. The CDR3 is 17 amino acids. CDR1 SEHNR and CDR2 FQNEAQ come from the germline V gene (reference sequence). The trim removed 4 bases at V and 2 bases at J, leaving 8 bases unmatched.

The V call is TRBV10-1, the J call TRBJ2-2, with TRBD1 as a possible D gene (5 bases). The CDR3 loop spans 13 amino acids. Trimming left V 6 bases short and J 4 bases short, with 9 bases between. From germline, CDR1 is WNHNN and CDR2 SYGVQD (reference sequence). CDR3 sequence reads: CASSRAATGELFF. The DNA of the CDR3 is TGCGCCAGCAGCAGGGCTGCCACCGGGGAGCTGTTTTTT.

The genes are TRBV4-1 and TRBJ2-1, with D perhaps TRBD1 (6 bases). The CDR3 extends over 15 amino acids. Trimming cost V 1 base and J 4 bases, with 11 bases left between them. Germline V gene lookup returns CDR1 MGHRA and CDR2 YSYEKL. In nucleotides, the CDR3 is TGCGCCAGCAGCCAAGCCGGGACACAGTACAATGAGCAGTTCTTC. This gives the protein CASSQAGTQYNEQFF.

V usage is TRBV19 and J usage is TRBJ2-1, with 8 bases matching TRBD1. With V trimmed by 3 bases and J by 8 bases, 9 bases remained unmatched. Germline CDR1 and CDR2: LNHDA and SQIVND (reference sequence). The CDR3 sequence is 15 residues long. The CDR3 DNA reads TGTGCCAGTAGTATGGCCGGGACAGGCAATCATGAGCAGTTCTTC. It translates to CASSMAGTGNHEQFF.